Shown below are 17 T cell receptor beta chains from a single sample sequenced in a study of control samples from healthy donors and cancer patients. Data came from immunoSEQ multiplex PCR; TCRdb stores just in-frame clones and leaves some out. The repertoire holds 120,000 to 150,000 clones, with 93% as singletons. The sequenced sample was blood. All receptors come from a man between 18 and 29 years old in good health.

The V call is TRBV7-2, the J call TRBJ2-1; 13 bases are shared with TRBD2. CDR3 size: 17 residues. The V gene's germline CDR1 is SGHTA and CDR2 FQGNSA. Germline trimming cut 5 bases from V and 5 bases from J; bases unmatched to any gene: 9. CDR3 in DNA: TGTGCCAGCAGCCCAATGGCACTAGCGGGAGGGAACAATGAGCAGTTCTTC. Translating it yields CASSPMALAGGNNEQFF.

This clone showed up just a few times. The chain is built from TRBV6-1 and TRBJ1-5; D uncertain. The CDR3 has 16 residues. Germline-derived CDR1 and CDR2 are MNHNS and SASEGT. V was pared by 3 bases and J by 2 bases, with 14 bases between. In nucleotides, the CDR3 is TGTGCCAGCAGTGATTTACGGGGTAGCGGCAATCAGCCCCAGCATTTT. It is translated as CASSDLRGSGNQPQHF.

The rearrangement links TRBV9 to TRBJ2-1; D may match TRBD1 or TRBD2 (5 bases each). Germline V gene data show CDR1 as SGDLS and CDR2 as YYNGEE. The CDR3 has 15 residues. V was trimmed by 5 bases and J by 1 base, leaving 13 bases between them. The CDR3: CASSGGGTSYNEQFF. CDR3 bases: TGTGCCAGCAGTGGTGGGGGAACTTCCTACAATGAGCAGTTCTTC.

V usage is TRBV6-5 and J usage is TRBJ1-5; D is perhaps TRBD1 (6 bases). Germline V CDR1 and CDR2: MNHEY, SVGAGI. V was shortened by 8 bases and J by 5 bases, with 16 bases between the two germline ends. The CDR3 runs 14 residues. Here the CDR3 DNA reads TGTGCCAGCTCCCGGGACACCAGATATCAGCCCCAGCATTTT. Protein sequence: CASSRDTRYQPQHF.

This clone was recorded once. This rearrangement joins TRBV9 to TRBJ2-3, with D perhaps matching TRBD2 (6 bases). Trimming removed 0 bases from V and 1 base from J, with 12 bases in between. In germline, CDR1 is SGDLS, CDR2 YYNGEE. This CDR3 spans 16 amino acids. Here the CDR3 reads CASSVEPGVGTDTQYF. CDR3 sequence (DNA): TGTGCCAGCAGCGTAGAACCGGGAGTGGGCACAGATACGCAGTATTTT.

The CDR3 DNA reads TGCGCCAGCAGCTTGCGGACAGGGGATGGCTACACCTTC. Translating it yields CASSLRTGDGYTF. This chain uses TRBV5-1 with TRBJ1-2; 9 bases align to TRBD1. In germline, CDR1 is SGHRS, CDR2 YFSETQ. V lost 1 base, J lost 6 bases, and 1 base stayed unmatched. CDR3 length: 13 amino acids.

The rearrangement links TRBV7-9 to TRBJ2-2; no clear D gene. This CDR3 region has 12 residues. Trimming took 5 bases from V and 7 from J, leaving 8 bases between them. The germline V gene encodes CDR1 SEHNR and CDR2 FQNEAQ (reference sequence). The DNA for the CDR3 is TGTGCCAGCAGCCTTTCCCACGGGGAGCTGTTTTTT. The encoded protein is CASSLSHGELFF.

The CDR3 is CASSAPLAGGTETQYF. CDR3 nucleotide sequence: TGTGCCAGCAGCGCTCCCCTAGCGGGAGGAACAGAGACCCAGTACTTC. The chain recombines TRBV9 with TRBJ2-5, with 11 bases that match TRBD2. There are 16 residues in the CDR3. Trimming cost V 3 bases and J 4 bases; bases outside gene matches: 8. Germline CDR1 reads SGDLS; CDR2 reads YYNGEE.

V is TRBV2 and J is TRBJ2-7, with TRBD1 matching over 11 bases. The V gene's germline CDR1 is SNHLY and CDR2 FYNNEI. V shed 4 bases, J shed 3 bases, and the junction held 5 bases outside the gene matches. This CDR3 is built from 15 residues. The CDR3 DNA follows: TGTGCCAGCAGTGGTTATGGGACAGGGGGCTACGAGCAGTACTTC. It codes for CASSGYGTGGYEQYF.

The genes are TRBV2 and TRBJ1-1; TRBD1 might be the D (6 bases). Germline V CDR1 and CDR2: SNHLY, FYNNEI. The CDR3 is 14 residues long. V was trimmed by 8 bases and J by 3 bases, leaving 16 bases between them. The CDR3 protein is CASHTRRGDTEAFF. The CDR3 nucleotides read TGTGCCAGCCACACCCGCAGGGGTGACACTGAAGCTTTCTTT.

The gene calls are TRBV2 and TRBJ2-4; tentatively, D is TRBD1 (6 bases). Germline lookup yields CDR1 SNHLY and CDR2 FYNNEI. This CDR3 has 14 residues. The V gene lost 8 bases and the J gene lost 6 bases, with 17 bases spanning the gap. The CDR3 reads CASRNPRGPNIQYF. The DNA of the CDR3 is TGTGCCAGCCGAAACCCCAGGGGCCCAAACATTCAGTACTTC.

CDR3 residues: CASSPGGTGGVTGELFF. In DNA, the CDR3 is TGTGCCAGCAGCCCCGGCGGGACAGGGGGCGTTACCGGGGAGCTGTTTTTT. V is TRBV11-2 and J is TRBJ2-2, with 12 bases that match TRBD1. V dropped 5 bases and J dropped 5; count of bases not matched to a gene: 9. The germline gives CDR1 SGHAT, CDR2 FQNNGV. The CDR3 consists of 17 residues.

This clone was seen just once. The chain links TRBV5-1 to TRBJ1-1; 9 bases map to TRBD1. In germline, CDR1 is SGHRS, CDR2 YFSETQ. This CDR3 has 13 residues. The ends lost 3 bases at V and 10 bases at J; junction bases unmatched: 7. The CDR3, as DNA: TGCGCCAGCAGCTCCCGGGACAGGGAACGAGCTTTCTTT. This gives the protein CASSSRDRERAFF. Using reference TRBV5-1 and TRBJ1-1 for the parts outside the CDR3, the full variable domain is KAGVTQTPRYLIKTRGQQVTLSCSPISGHRSVSWYQQTPGQGLQFLFEYFSETQRNKGNFPGRFSGRQFSNSRSEMNVSTLELGDSALYLCASSSRDRERAFFGQGTRLTVV.

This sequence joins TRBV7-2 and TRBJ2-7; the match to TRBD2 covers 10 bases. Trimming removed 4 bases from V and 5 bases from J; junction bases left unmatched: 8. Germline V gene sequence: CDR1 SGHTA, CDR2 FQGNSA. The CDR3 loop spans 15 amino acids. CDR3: CASSSHSGRFNEQYF. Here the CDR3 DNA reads TGTGCCAGCAGCTCCCATAGCGGGAGGTTTAACGAGCAGTACTTC.

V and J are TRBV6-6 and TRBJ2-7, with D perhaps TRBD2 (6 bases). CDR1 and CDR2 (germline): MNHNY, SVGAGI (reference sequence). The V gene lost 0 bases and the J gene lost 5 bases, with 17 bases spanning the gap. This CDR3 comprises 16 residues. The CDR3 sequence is CASSYSEIAVVHEQYF. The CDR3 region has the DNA TGTGCCAGCAGTTACTCGGAAATAGCGGTAGTCCACGAGCAGTACTTC.

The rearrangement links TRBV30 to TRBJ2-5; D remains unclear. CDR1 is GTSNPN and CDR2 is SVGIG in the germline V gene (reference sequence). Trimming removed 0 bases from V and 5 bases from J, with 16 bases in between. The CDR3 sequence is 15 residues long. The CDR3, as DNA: TGTGCCTGGAGTGTGGAACTCCGCGCGTGGGAGACCCAGTACTTC. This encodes CAWSVELRAWETQYF.

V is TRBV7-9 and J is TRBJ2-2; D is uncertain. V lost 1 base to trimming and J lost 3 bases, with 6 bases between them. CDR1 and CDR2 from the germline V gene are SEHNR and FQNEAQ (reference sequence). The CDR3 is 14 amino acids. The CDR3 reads CASSLDSYTGELFF. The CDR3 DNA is TGTGCCAGCAGCTTAGATTCCTACACCGGGGAGCTGTTTTTT.